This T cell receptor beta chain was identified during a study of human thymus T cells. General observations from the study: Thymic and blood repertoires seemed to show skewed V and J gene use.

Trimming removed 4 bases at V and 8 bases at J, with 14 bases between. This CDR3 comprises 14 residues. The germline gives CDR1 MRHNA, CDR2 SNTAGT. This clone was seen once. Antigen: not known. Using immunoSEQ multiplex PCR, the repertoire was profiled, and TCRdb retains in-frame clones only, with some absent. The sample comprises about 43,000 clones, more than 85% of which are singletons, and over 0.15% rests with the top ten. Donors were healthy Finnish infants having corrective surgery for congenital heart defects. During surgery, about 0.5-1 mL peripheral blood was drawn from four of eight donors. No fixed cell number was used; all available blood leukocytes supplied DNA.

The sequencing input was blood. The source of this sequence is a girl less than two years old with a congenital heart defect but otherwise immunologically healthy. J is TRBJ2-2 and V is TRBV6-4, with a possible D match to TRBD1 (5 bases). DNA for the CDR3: TGTGCCAGCAGTGCCTCGACAGAAGGGGGGGAGCTGTTTTTT. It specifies CASSASTEGGELFF.